The 16 T cell receptor beta chains in this list originate from one sample, sequenced in a study of molecular identifiers for immune sequencing clone quantification (dated by TCRdb to the late 2010s). Preparation of the library involved PCR. TCRdb lists the instrument as Illumina HiSeq 4000. The public sequencing data were trimmed at Q25 with fastp and processed into clonotypes with MiXCR by TCRdb, which kept only in-frame beta chains. Every entry covers one CDR3 protein and lists the most common genes and DNA from its rows. For this sample the table gives fewer than 70,000 distinct CDR3 sequences, of which over 15% were detected only once. Clones ranked in the top ten supply over 1.3% of the sample. Sequencing was carried out using naive CD8+ T cells from blood, with Jurkat cell RNA spiked in. Per the publication, the cell subset or site label means: FACS-sorted CD8+CD4-CCR7+CD45RA+ naive T cells. Every receptor here comes from a human donor in good health. Some libraries in this study had Jurkat cell RNA spiked in.

The CDR3 DNA sequence: TGTGCCAGCAGCTTAGGGCGGAATAGCGGGGGCTCCTACGAGCAGTACTTC. This encodes CASSLGRNSGGSYEQYF. The rearrangement uses TRBV11-2 and TRBJ2-7; 9 bases map to TRBD2. Looked up from germline, CDR1 is SGHAT and CDR2 is FQNNGV. This CDR3 has 17 amino acids. Losses at the gene ends were 1 base for V and 0 bases for J; bases not matched to a gene: 7.

This clonotype showed up just a few times. This chain links TRBV5-4 with TRBJ2-5; 8 bases agree with TRBD1. The germline V gene encodes CDR1 SGHNT and CDR2 YYREEE (reference sequence). The CDR3 has 16 residues. V lost 3 bases, J lost 1 base, and 8 bases stayed unmatched. CDR3 in amino acids: CASSSLPDRAQETQYF. The CDR3 DNA is TGTGCCAGCAGCTCTCTCCCGGACAGGGCCCAAGAGACCCAGTACTTC.

A remark on this clonotype: This sequence may be a read error, since a much larger clone differs from it by one base. V is TRBV28 and J is TRBJ1-1; a weak D match, TRBD1 (6 bases). The CDR3 spans 18 residues. Germline V gene lookup returns CDR1 MDHEN and CDR2 SYDVKM. V lost 0 bases, J lost 5 bases, and 22 bases lay in between. The CDR3 loop is CASSLWGGWAQGSTEAFF. CDR3 DNA: TGTGCCAGCAGTTTATGGGGCGGTTGGGCTCAGGGGTCTACTGAAGCTTTCTTT.

This clonotype has more than one count but fewer than ten. V and J are TRBV7-3 and TRBJ2-2; D is unclear. This CDR3 contains 13 residues. V was cut by 0 bases and J by 7 bases, with 6 bases left in between. The germline V gene encodes CDR1 SGHTA and CDR2 FQGTGA. CDR3: CASSLTSGGELFF. As DNA, the CDR3 is TGTGCCAGCAGCTTAACGTCTGGCGGGGAGCTGTTTTTT.

This clonotype occurred many times. This rearrangement joins TRBV4-1 to TRBJ1-5; 8 nucleotides align to TRBD1. This CDR3 comprises 15 residues. Germline V lookup: CDR1 MGHRA, CDR2 YSYEKL. After removal of 2 bases from V and 4 bases from J, the junction contained 4 bases not matched to a gene. CDR3 loop: CASSQNRGSNQPQHF. DNA for the CDR3: TGCGCCAGCAGCCAAAACAGGGGGAGTAATCAGCCCCAGCATTTT.

At least ten counts were recorded for this clonotype. The CDR3: CSARDQGLGNQPQHF. The CDR3 DNA reads as TGCAGTGCTAGAGATCAGGGGCTCGGCAATCAGCCCCAGCATTTT. The V call is TRBV20-1, the J call TRBJ1-5; the D gene is possibly TRBD1 (6 bases). This CDR3 is built from 15 residues. Germline CDR1 DFQATT, CDR2 SNEGSKA (reference sequence). V lost 0 bases, J lost 2 bases, and 11 bases lay in between.

This clonotype was counted many times. The chain links TRBV28 to TRBJ2-5; the match to TRBD1 covers 9 bases. The CDR3 covers 17 residues. V lost 5 bases to trimming and J lost 1 base; unmatched junction nucleotides: 11. CDR1 MDHEN and CDR2 SYDVKM come from the germline V gene. CDR3 DNA: TGTGCCAGCAGTCCCTCGGGGGACAGGGTCATCCAAGAGACCCAGTACTTC. Translating it yields CASSPSGDRVIQETQYF.

This clonotype was seen repeatedly, ten times or more. The chain combines TRBV28 with TRBJ1-6, with a tentative D call TRBD1 (6 bases). V was trimmed by 6 bases and J by 10 bases, leaving 19 bases between them. Germline lookup yields CDR1 MDHEN and CDR2 SYDVKM. The CDR3 is made up of 15 amino acids. The CDR3 loop is CASSSPLEGGSPLHF. CDR3 DNA sequence: TGTGCCAGCAGCTCGCCCCTGGAGGGGGGATCACCCCTCCACTTT.

This clonotype came up many times. The chain joins TRBV12-3 or TRBV12-4 to TRBJ2-3; 7 bases fit TRBD2. This CDR3 contains 14 residues. V was clipped by 5 bases and J by 1 base; unmatched bases: 3. CDR3 sequence reads: CASSPSGGTDTQYF. Written as DNA, the CDR3 is TGTGCCAGCAGTCCGAGCGGGGGCACAGATACGCAGTATTTT.

Comment on this clonotype: One end of the junction fails to match germline, which may point to a read error. V and J are TRBV6-5 and TRBJ2-3; D not certain. Germline CDR1 is MNHEY and CDR2 is SVGAGI. The CDR3 runs 21 residues. This chain's CDR3 is CASGYTTRTSIGGLGTDTQYF. The CDR3 coding sequence is TGTGCCAGCGGTTACACCACACGAACCTCCATTGGCGGCCTCGGCACAGATACGCAGTATTTT.

This clonotype appeared once. This sequence joins TRBV19 and TRBJ2-3, with D unclear. CDR3 length equals 16 residues. CDR1 is LNHDA and CDR2 is SQIVND in the germline V gene (reference sequence). The V gene lost 6 bases and the J gene lost 0 bases, with 16 bases spanning the gap. The CDR3 coding sequence is TGTGCCAGTAGCACCCTTGTTACTCCTAGCACAGATACGCAGTATTTT. It is translated as CASSTLVTPSTDTQYF. Looking up the rest from reference TRBV19 and TRBJ2-3 gives the full variable domain: DGGITQSPKYLFRKEGQNVTLSCEQNLNHDAMYWYRQDPGQGLRLIYYSQIVNDFQKGDIAEGYSVSREKKESFPLTVTSAQKNPTAFYLCASSTLVTPSTDTQYFGPGTRLTVL.

The chain has TRBV12-3 or TRBV12-4 and TRBJ2-1, with TRBD1 as a possible D gene (5 bases). V was cut by 5 bases and J by 6 bases, with 8 bases left in between. CDR3 length: 12 residues. This chain's CDR3 is CASSLRVNEQFF. CDR3 DNA sequence: TGTGCCAGCAGTCTCAGGGTCAATGAGCAGTTCTTC.

The table lists this clonotype with many counts. The rearrangement uses TRBV24-1 and TRBJ2-2, with a weak D call TRBD2 (6 bases). Germline CDR1 reads KGHDR; CDR2 reads SFDVKD. Between the trimmed V and J ends, which lost 5 bases and 4 bases, there was a span of 13 bases. CDR3 length: 15 amino acids. This chain's CDR3 is CATSAGGKVTGELFF. The CDR3 DNA follows: TGTGCCACCAGTGCCGGCGGGAAAGTCACCGGGGAGCTGTTTTTT.

This clonotype was picked up a small number of times. V gene TRBV6-2 or TRBV6-3 combines with J gene TRBJ1-1; D is undetermined. This CDR3 comprises 12 residues. Germline values: CDR1 MNHEY, CDR2 SVGEGT. Trimming pared 2 bases from V and 4 bases from J, leaving 5 bases between. CDR3 sequence reads: CASSYPITEAFF. Here the CDR3 DNA reads TGTGCCAGCAGTTACCCGATCACTGAAGCTTTCTTT.

This clonotype was observed at least ten times. The CDR3 is CASSYTPPGGAGVSEQYF. The CDR3 nucleotides read TGTGCCAGCAGTTACACCCCACCAGGCGGGGCGGGAGTTTCCGAGCAGTACTTC. V usage is TRBV6-5 and J usage is TRBJ2-7; 7 bases line up with TRBD2. The CDR3 covers 18 residues. The trim removed 2 bases at V and 6 bases at J, leaving 19 bases unmatched. Germline V gene sequence: CDR1 MNHEY, CDR2 SVGAGI.

The chain is built from TRBV29-1 and TRBJ2-1; D gene unclear. The V end lost 3 bases, the J end lost 7 bases, and 13 bases lay between the germline ends. Germline V gives CDR1 SQVTM, CDR2 ANQGSEA. The CDR3 sequence is 13 residues long. The CDR3 sequence is CSVDLEWDNEQFF. Written as DNA, the CDR3 is TGCAGCGTTGACCTCGAGTGGGATAATGAGCAGTTCTTC.